The clone carrying this T cell receptor (beta chain) was seen at least ten times. One end of the junction does not line up with germline, which may come from a read error. This sample is drawn from a study of early T cells in non-severe SARS-CoV-2 infection. Study as a whole: The study sequenced bulk RNA from unsorted whole blood, with chains unpaired.

Germline CDR1 is LNHNV and CDR2 is YYDKDF (reference sequence). The CDR3 length is 17 residues. Researchers tagged individual cDNA molecules with unique molecular identifiers. In TCRdb, the 5' RACE reads were re-called with MiXCR into one record per CDR3 protein. This table holds 87,000 or so distinct CDR3 sequences, roughly an eighth found once. The sequencing input was whole blood. This sequence originates from an adult who was a healthcare worker with PCR-confirmed SARS-CoV-2 infection or an uninfected control (not recorded which). The V call is TRBV15, the J call TRBJ2-6; TRBD1 is a possible D gene (6 bases). The CDR3 region has the DNA TGTGCCACCAGCAGACCCGGACAGAGCTCTGGGTCCAACGTCCTGACTTTC. Its translation is CATSRPGQSSGSNVLTF.